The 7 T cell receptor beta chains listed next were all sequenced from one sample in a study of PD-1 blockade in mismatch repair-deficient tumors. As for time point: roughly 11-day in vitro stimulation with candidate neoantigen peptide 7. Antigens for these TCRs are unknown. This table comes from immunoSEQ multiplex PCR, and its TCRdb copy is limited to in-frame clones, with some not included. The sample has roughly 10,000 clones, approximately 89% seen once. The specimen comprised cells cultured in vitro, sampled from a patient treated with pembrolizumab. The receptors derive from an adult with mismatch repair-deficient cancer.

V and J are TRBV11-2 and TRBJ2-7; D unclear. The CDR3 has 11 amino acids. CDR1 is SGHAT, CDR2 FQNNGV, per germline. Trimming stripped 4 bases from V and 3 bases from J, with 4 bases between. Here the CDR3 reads CASSSLYEQYF. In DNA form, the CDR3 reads TGTGCCAGCAGCTCTCTCTACGAGCAGTACTTC.

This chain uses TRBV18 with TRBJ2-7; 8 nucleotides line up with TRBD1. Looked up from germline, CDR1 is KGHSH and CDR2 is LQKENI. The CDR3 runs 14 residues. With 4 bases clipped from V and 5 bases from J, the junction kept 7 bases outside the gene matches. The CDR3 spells CASSLQGARDEQYF. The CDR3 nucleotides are TGTGCCAGCTCACTTCAGGGGGCGCGCGACGAGCAGTACTTC.

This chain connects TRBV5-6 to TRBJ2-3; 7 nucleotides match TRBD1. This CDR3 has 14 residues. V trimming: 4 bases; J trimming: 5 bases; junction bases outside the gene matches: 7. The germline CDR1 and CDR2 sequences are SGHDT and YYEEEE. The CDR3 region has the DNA TGTGCCAGCAGCGTAACAGGGGCACTAGATACGCAGTATTTT. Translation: CASSVTGALDTQYF.

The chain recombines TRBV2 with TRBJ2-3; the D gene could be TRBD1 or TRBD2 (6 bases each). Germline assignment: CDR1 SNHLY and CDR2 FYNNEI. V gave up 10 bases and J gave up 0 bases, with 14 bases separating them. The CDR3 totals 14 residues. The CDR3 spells CATQGGSSTDTQYF. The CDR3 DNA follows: TGTGCCACCCAAGGGGGGAGCAGCACAGATACGCAGTATTTT.

CDR3 residues: CASSLAHPNTEAFF. As DNA, the CDR3 is TGTGCCAGCAGTTTAGCACACCCGAACACTGAAGCTTTCTTT. V gene TRBV27 combines with J gene TRBJ1-1; no definite D call. There are 14 residues in the CDR3. CDR1 is MNHEY, CDR2 SMNVEV, per germline (reference sequence). V dropped 2 bases and J dropped 1 base, with 8 bases sitting between them.

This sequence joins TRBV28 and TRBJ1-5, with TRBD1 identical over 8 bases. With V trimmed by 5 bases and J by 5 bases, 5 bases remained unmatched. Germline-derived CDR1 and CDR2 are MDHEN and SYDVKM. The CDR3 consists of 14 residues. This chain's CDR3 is CASSRTGYYQPQHF. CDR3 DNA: TGTGCCAGCAGTAGGACAGGGTACTATCAGCCCCAGCATTTT.

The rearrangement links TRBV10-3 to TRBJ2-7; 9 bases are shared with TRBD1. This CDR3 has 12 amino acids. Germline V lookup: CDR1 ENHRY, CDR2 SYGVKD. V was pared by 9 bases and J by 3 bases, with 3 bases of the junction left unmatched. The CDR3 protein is CAMGQGHYEQYF. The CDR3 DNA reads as TGTGCCATGGGACAGGGACACTACGAGCAGTACTTC.